The sequence of this T cell receptor (beta chain) was determined in a study of blood T cell repertoires in COVID-19. Study information: The United States, Italy and Spain provided the acute and convalescent COVID-19 samples. Sources were T cells, B-cell-depleted T cells, or PBMCs; the material itself was cDNA or gDNA.

Source study methods: Nucleated cell counts were estimated from reference gene primer amplification. The protocol was immunoSEQ multiplex PCR, while the TCRdb copy is restricted to in-frame clones and leaves out a portion. V, J and clone size are those of that table, while D and trimming were read from the DNA. The sample carries over 70,000 clones, 80% recorded once. Trimming took off 4 bases at V and 13 bases at J, with 14 bases between the two ends. CDR3 length: 13 residues. Germline V CDR1 and CDR2: LGHDT, YNNKEL (reference sequence). J is TRBJ1-6 and V is TRBV3-1 (or the pseudogene TRBV3-2), with D hard to call. Specimen: peripheral blood. The receptor comes from a woman between 65 and 79 years old with acute or convalescent COVID-19. CDR3 protein: CASSPSRGLPLHF. The CDR3 region has the DNA TGTGCCAGCAGCCCCAGTCGAGGTTTGCCCCTCCACTTT.